This T cell receptor (beta chain) was obtained from a study of regulatory T cells in long-lasting Graves disease. Time point given: newly diagnosed GD, antithyroid drugs for less than 3 months. PBMC RNA was the source of the TCR library. In its sample, this clonotype was seen many times. Germline assignment: CDR1 SGHVS and CDR2 FQNEAQ. The length of the CDR3 is 14 residues. V lost 2 bases, J lost 2 bases, and 1 base stayed unmatched. HTBI primers from iRepertoire and Arm-PCR of CDR3 regions yielded the TCR beta libraries. TCRdb recomputed calls from the multiplex PCR reads with MiXCR, one row per CDR3 protein. The repertoire holds 350,000 to 500,000 distinct CDR3 sequences, 12% to 15% seen once, with about 15% in the top ten. In addition, the sample was reused for a study of T cells in Graves' hyperthyroidism and ophthalmopathy.

Sequenced here: peripheral blood mononuclear cells (PBMCs), sampled at new diagnosis, from a patient treated with antithyroid drugs. This sequence originates from a woman in her 50s with Graves disease. The V gene is TRBV7-8, the J gene TRBJ2-3; 7 positions agree with TRBD1. The CDR3 is CASSLQGDTDTQYF. The CDR3 DNA sequence: TGTGCCAGCAGCTTACAGGGGGACACAGATACGCAGTATTTT.